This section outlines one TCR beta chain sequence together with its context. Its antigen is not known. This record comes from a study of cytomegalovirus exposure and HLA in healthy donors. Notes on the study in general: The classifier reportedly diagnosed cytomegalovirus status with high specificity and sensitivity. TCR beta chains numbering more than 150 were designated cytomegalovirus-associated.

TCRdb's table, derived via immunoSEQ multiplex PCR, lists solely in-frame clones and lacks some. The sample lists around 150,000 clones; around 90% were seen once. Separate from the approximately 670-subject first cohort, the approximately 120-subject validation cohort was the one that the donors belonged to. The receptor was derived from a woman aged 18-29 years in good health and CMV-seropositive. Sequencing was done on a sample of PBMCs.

CDR3 in DNA: TGTGCCAGCAGCAAAGGTGAGAGGGCCTGTCACTCTGGGGCCAACGTCCTGACTTTC. Translation: CASSKGERACHSGANVLTF. The chain links TRBV21-1 to TRBJ2-6; the tabulated D call, TRBD2, remains unverified against the DNA. TRBV21-1 corresponds to a pseudogene. This CDR3 contains 19 residues.